This T cell receptor (beta chain) is from a study of cytomegalovirus exposure and HLA in healthy donors. For the study at large: The Caucasian-associated ancestry cluster held roughly 78% of approximately 400 genotyped donors.

The CDR3 covers 13 residues. Germline CDR1 reads SQVTM; CDR2 reads ANQGSEA. V was clipped by 5 bases and J by 4 bases, with 13 bases between them. The study's findings and limits: For presence/absence analyses, sequencing depth was assumed to be roughly uniform across donors. Being productive about 90% or about 30% of the time was typical of most TCR beta V segments in an earlier analysis. Researchers reported in a later analysis that a missense DCLRE1C variant was tied to TCR beta V- and J-gene trimming.

Use of 60 Vbeta and 13 Jbeta primers characterized the PCR. Using immunoSEQ multiplex PCR, the repertoire was profiled, and TCRdb retains in-frame clones only, with some absent. The data hold roughly 130,000 clones, with over 75% observed a single time. As to this clone: Its antigen is undetermined.

The sequence was collected from a woman aged 40-49 years in good health and CMV-seronegative. The source material was PBMCs. V and J are TRBV29-1 and TRBJ2-3, with TRBD2 as a possible D gene (5 bases). CDR3 sequence: CSVSMSEADTQYF. CDR3 nucleotide sequence: TGCAGCGTTTCGATGTCGGAGGCAGATACGCAGTATTTT.